The next 27 T cell receptor beta chains were all read from a single sample in a study of blood T cell repertoires in COVID-19. Produced via immunoSEQ multiplex PCR; TCRdb's table is partial and in-frame only. Among about 190,000 clones listed, approximately 81% were seen once. Sequencing used peripheral blood. Receptors originate from an elderly woman with acute or convalescent COVID-19.

The rearrangement joins TRBV30 to TRBJ1-2; D is unclear. In germline, CDR1 is GTSNPN, CDR2 SVGIG (reference sequence). The V end lost 2 bases, the J end lost 7 bases, and 8 bases lay between the germline ends. The CDR3 contains 11 residues. The CDR3 loop reads CAWSLGGGYTF. The DNA of the CDR3 is TGTGCCTGGAGTCTCGGAGGTGGCTACACCTTC.

This clone has just one count. V is TRBV27 and J is TRBJ1-4; no clear D. This CDR3 has 15 residues. Germline CDR1 MNHEY, CDR2 SMNVEV (reference sequence). V lost 10 bases and J lost 6, with 21 bases in between. The CDR3 DNA sequence: TGTGCCACCGGGTTTGGTTTAGCCGGGGATGAAAAACTGTTTTTT. It specifies CATGFGLAGDEKLFF.

The chain couples TRBV30 to TRBJ1-1; D is unclear. The CDR3 length is 12 residues. The V end was cut by 2 bases, the J end by 6 bases, with 10 bases between. CDR1 is GTSNPN, CDR2 SVGIG, per germline (reference sequence). This chain's CDR3 is CAWSKTEAEAFF. DNA of the CDR3: TGTGCCTGGAGTAAGACTGAAGCTGAAGCTTTCTTT.

This chain uses TRBV10-2 with TRBJ1-1; 7 bases line up with TRBD1. V dropped 3 bases and J dropped 1; count of bases not matched to a gene: 11. The CDR3 has 17 amino acids. CDR1 and CDR2 (germline): WSHSY, SAAADI. CDR3 sequence reads: CASSDTTGVVPNTEAFF. CDR3 coding DNA: TGCGCCAGCAGTGACACCACAGGGGTTGTACCGAACACTGAAGCTTTCTTT.

The chain carries TRBV27 and TRBJ1-4; D possibly corresponds to TRBD1 (5 bases). The CDR3 runs 14 residues. CDR1 is MNHEY, CDR2 SMNVEV, per germline (reference sequence). The V and J ends lost 6 bases and 10 bases respectively, with 18 bases between them. CDR3 sequence (DNA): TGTGCCAGCAGACGCACAGGAGAGGGAGGAAAACTGTTTTTT. This translates into CASRRTGEGGKLFF.

The rearrangement links TRBV30 to TRBJ1-5, with 7 nucleotides matching TRBD1. J lost 6 bases, V lost 0 bases, and 5 bases had no gene match. Germline loops: CDR1 GTSNPN, CDR2 SVGIG (reference sequence). CDR3 size: 14 residues. The CDR3 protein is CAWSVQGGGQPQHF. DNA of the CDR3: TGTGCCTGGAGTGTTCAAGGGGGCGGTCAGCCCCAGCATTTT.

The chain has TRBV21-1 and TRBJ2-1; no DNA check was done on the table's D call, TRBD2. TRBV21-1 is a documented pseudogene. This CDR3 has 13 residues. The CDR3 bases are TGTGCCAGCAGCTCGGCGGGGGATAATGAGCAGTTCTTC. Translation gives CASSSAGDNEQFF.

The J gene is TRBJ2-4, the V gene TRBV25-1; D gene unclear. The CDR3 contains 16 residues. Germline assignment: CDR1 MGHDK and CDR2 SYGVNS. The V and J ends lost 1 base and 5 bases respectively, with 15 bases between them. CDR3 DNA sequence: TGTGCCAGCAGTGAATCTGGCAGGAAGTATCAAAACATTCAGTACTTC. It encodes CASSESGRKYQNIQYF.

Here the CDR3 reads CASSVRDSGSPLHF. The CDR3, as DNA: TGCGCCAGCAGCGTCCGGGACAGCGGGTCACCCCTCCACTTT. The chain couples TRBV4-3 to TRBJ1-6, with TRBD1 matching over 7 bases. Germline V gene lookup returns CDR1 LGHNA and CDR2 YSLEER. The V gene end was trimmed by 5 bases and the J gene end by 10 bases; junction bases not matched to a gene: 8. This CDR3 has 14 amino acids.

Turning to this clone: Additional DNA sequences in this sample encode the identical CDR3. The J gene is TRBJ2-7, the V gene TRBV6-5; 9 nucleotides agree with TRBD1. From germline, CDR1 is MNHEY and CDR2 SVGAGI. The CDR3 contains 13 residues. Trimming cost V 6 bases and J 3 bases; bases outside gene matches: 3. This CDR3 reads CASRPGQGYEQYF. The CDR3 DNA reads TGTGCCAGCAGGCCGGGACAGGGCTACGAGCAGTACTTC.

CDR3 protein: CASSQGGALSYGYTF. The CDR3 coding sequence is TGCGCCAGCAGCCAAGGGGGCGCGCTAAGCTATGGCTACACCTTC. This sequence joins TRBV4-3 and TRBJ1-2; a weak D match, TRBD1 (5 bases). This CDR3 spans 15 amino acids. V lost 1 base to trimming and J lost 4 bases, with 13 bases between them. Germline CDR1 reads LGHNA; CDR2 reads YSLEER.

At least ten counts were recorded for this clone. V and J are TRBV4-3 and TRBJ1-1; the D is unclear. The V end was cut by 0 bases, the J end by 1 base, with 6 bases between. The length of the CDR3 is 14 residues. CDR1 is LGHNA, CDR2 YSLEER, per germline. The CDR3 DNA sequence: TGCGCCAGCAGCCAAGATTTGGCGAACACTGAAGCTTTCTTT. This encodes CASSQDLANTEAFF.

The chain has TRBV2 and TRBJ1-4; 7 positions match TRBD1. The CDR3 is 14 amino acids. After removal of 8 bases from V and 3 bases from J, the junction contained 6 bases not matched to a gene. Germline V lookup: CDR1 SNHLY, CDR2 FYNNEI. CDR3 sequence: CASRRTGSNEKLFF. Written as DNA, the CDR3 is TGTGCCAGCCGGCGGACAGGCTCTAATGAAAAACTGTTTTTT.

In this sample, this clone turned up a few times. Other DNA sequences in this specimen translate into the identical CDR3. The rearrangement links TRBV27 to TRBJ1-2; 9 bases are shared with TRBD1. The CDR3 length is 13 residues. Germline V gene data show CDR1 as MNHEY and CDR2 as SMNVEV (reference sequence). V shed 6 bases, J shed 5 bases, and the junction held 4 bases outside the gene matches. The CDR3 DNA reads TGTGCCAGCAGGAGGACAGGGGTTTATGGCTACACCTTC. This encodes CASRRTGVYGYTF.

This clone occurred a few times. The chain links TRBV7-9 to TRBJ2-7; D is possibly TRBD1 (6 bases). Looked up from germline, CDR1 is SEHNR and CDR2 is FQNEAQ (reference sequence). Trimming left V 5 bases short and J 5 bases short, with 16 bases between. CDR3 length: 14 residues. The CDR3 region has the DNA TGTGCCAGCAGCGCTCAACAGGGAATCCACGAGCAGTACTTC. This encodes CASSAQQGIHEQYF.

The V and J genes are TRBV18 and TRBJ2-7; possible D gene TRBD1, 6 bases. V dropped 3 bases and J dropped 0 bases, with 12 bases sitting between them. CDR1 KGHSH and CDR2 LQKENI come from the germline V gene. The CDR3 loop spans 15 amino acids. CDR3 region: CASSPRDTNSYEQYF. CDR3 nucleotides: TGTGCCAGCTCACCCCGGGACACCAACTCCTACGAGCAGTACTTC.

The gene calls are TRBV12-3 or TRBV12-4 and TRBJ1-5, with 8 nucleotides matching TRBD1. This CDR3 contains 13 residues. Trimming took 8 bases from V and 5 from J; bases not matched to a gene: 5. The CDR3 DNA reads as TGTGCCAGCGGGGGGACAGGCGATCAGCCCCAGCATTTT. Its translation: CASGGTGDQPQHF.

This chain connects TRBV15 to TRBJ2-2; D ambiguous. The length of the CDR3 is 14 residues. V was shortened by 2 bases and J by 2 bases, with 6 bases between the two germline ends. Germline V gene sequence: CDR1 LNHNV, CDR2 YYDKDF (reference sequence). The CDR3 region has the DNA TGTGCCACCAGCAGAACAGTTAACACCGGGGAGCTGTTTTTT. Translation gives CATSRTVNTGELFF.

The gene calls are TRBV6-5 and TRBJ2-3; 8 positions match TRBD2. In germline, CDR1 is MNHEY, CDR2 SVGAGI. CDR3 length: 16 residues. The V and J ends lost 0 bases and 6 bases, in that order; junction bases with no gene match: 8. CDR3 amino acids: CASSYSSSGSDDTQYF. CDR3 bases: TGTGCCAGCAGTTACTCCTCCAGCGGGAGTGACGATACGCAGTATTTT.

The rearrangement links TRBV5-1 to TRBJ1-5, with D tentatively TRBD1 (5 bases). V lost 3 bases to trimming and J lost 3 bases, with 10 bases between them. This CDR3 spans 14 amino acids. From germline, CDR1 is SGHRS and CDR2 YFSETQ. The DNA of the CDR3 is TGCGCCAGCAGCTCGGGACTGCCCAATCAGCCCCAGCATTTT. Translation: CASSSGLPNQPQHF.

Worth noting for this clone: The same CDR3 also results from other DNA sequences found in this sample. The rearrangement uses TRBV7-2 and TRBJ2-7, with TRBD1 matching over 7 bases. This CDR3 is 14 amino acids long. The germline gives CDR1 SGHTA, CDR2 FQGNSA. J was trimmed by 4 bases and V by 5 bases; bases with no gene match: 8. The CDR3 region is CASSPRQGTYEQYF. CDR3 DNA: TGTGCCAGCAGCCCCAGACAGGGTACATACGAGCAGTACTTC.

Here the CDR3 reads CASSPDGGQPQHF. Here the CDR3 DNA reads TGCGCCAGCAGCCCAGATGGGGGCCAGCCCCAGCATTTT. The rearrangement uses TRBV5-1 and TRBJ1-5; D possibly corresponds to TRBD1 (6 bases). There are 13 residues in the CDR3. With 4 bases removed from V and 7 bases from J, the gap between germline ends came to 12 bases. The germline V gene has CDR1 SGHRS and CDR2 YFSETQ.

With regard to this clone: At one of its ends the junction is not consistent with the germline gene, which may arise from a read error. The rearrangement joins TRBV7-8 to TRBJ2-2, with D possibly being TRBD1 (6 bases). CDR1 SGHVS and CDR2 FQNEAQ come from the germline V gene. The CDR3 covers 16 residues. As DNA, the CDR3 is TGTGCCAGCAGCCCCTTGACAGGACCTACCACCAGGGAGCTGTTTTTT. The encoded protein is CASSPLTGPTTRELFF.

This clone was observed a few times. The chain employs TRBV7-9 and TRBJ2-3, with TRBD2 as a possible D gene (6 bases). V was clipped by 3 bases and J by 5 bases, with 12 bases between them. Germline CDR1 reads SEHNR; CDR2 reads FQNEAQ (reference sequence). This CDR3 is 14 amino acids long. CDR3 amino acids: CASSLGGELDTQYF. CDR3 in DNA: TGTGCCAGCAGCTTGGGCGGGGAATTAGATACGCAGTATTTT.

This clone was detected only a few times. The V and J genes are TRBV14 and TRBJ2-7; D ambiguous. The CDR3 consists of 13 residues. The germline V gene encodes CDR1 SGHDN and CDR2 FVKESK. V dropped 3 bases and J dropped 6 bases, with 12 bases sitting between them. The CDR3 bases are TGTGCCAGCAGCCATCTGGGTCGCGGCGAGCAGTACTTC. Translating it yields CASSHLGRGEQYF.

This clone was picked up many times. The J gene is TRBJ1-1, the V gene TRBV27, with D maybe TRBD1 (5 bases). The CDR3 loop spans 13 amino acids. Trimming took off 6 bases at V and 11 bases at J, with 19 bases between the two ends. Germline CDR1 MNHEY, CDR2 SMNVEV (reference sequence). CDR3 sequence reads: CASSSGGAGSAFF. The CDR3 DNA sequence: TGTGCCAGCAGCTCGGGGGGAGCCGGCTCCGCTTTCTTT.

The chain has TRBV7-6 and TRBJ2-3, with 10 bases identical to TRBD2. This CDR3 has 17 residues. Germline CDR1 SGHVS, CDR2 FNYEAQ. Trimming removed 5 bases from V and 4 bases from J; junction bases left unmatched: 12. The CDR3 coding sequence is TGTGCCAGCAGCCCCACGCGGGAGCTAGCGGGAGCAGATACGCAGTATTTT. This translates into CASSPTRELAGADTQYF.